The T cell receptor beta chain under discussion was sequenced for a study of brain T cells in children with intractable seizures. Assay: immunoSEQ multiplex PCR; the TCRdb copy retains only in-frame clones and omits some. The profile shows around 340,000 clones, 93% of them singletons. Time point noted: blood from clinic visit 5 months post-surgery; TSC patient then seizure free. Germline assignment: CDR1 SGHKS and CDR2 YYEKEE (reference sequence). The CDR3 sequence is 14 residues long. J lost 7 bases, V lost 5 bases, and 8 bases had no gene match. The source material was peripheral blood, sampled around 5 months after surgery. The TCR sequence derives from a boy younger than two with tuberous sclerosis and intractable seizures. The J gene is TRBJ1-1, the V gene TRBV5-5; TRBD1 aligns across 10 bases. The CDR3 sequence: CASRKGQGELEAFF. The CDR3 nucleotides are TGTGCCAGCAGGAAAGGACAGGGGGAACTTGAAGCTTTCTTT.